This entry features one T cell receptor beta chain sequence. Its antigen is not identified. The source of the sample is a study of cytomegalovirus exposure and HLA in healthy donors. Per germline, CDR1 LNHDA and CDR2 SQIVND (reference sequence). Germline trimming cut 7 bases from V and 1 base from J; bases unmatched to any gene: 3. This CDR3 has 14 amino acids. General study results and limits: A later analysis showed HLA-associated TCR beta chains outstripping equally common others in clonal expansion.

The PCR contained 60 Vbeta and 13 Jbeta primers. Profiled with immunoSEQ multiplex PCR; TCRdb holds only in-frame clones, not every one. The table has some 93,000 clones, 82% seen once. V gene TRBV19 combines with J gene TRBJ1-5, with 8 bases matching TRBD1. This TCR came from a man over 45 in good health and CMV-seronegative. The specimen was PBMCs. The CDR3 sequence: CASTRTGSNQPQHF. The CDR3 DNA reads as TGTGCCAGTACACGGACAGGGAGCAATCAGCCCCAGCATTTT.